This TCR beta chain was identified during a study of blood T cell repertoires in COVID-19. Study information: The United States, Italy and Spain provided the acute and convalescent COVID-19 samples.

Some clones are missing from TCRdb's copy, which holds only in-frame ones; the method was immunoSEQ multiplex PCR. The table lists about 120,000 clones, 88% of them singletons, with more than 1.5% in the top ten. This CDR3 comprises 16 residues. Germline V lookup: CDR1 SGHAT, CDR2 FQNNGV. Trimming took off 5 bases at V and 0 bases at J, with 15 bases between the two ends. The chain couples TRBV11-2 to TRBJ2-3; weak D call: TRBD2 (6 bases). Source material: peripheral blood. The clonotype originates from a human donor in a cohort sampled during active COVID-19. The CDR3 is CASSPRLDPSTDTQYF. CDR3 sequence (DNA): TGTGCCAGCAGCCCTCGACTAGACCCTAGCACAGATACGCAGTATTTT.